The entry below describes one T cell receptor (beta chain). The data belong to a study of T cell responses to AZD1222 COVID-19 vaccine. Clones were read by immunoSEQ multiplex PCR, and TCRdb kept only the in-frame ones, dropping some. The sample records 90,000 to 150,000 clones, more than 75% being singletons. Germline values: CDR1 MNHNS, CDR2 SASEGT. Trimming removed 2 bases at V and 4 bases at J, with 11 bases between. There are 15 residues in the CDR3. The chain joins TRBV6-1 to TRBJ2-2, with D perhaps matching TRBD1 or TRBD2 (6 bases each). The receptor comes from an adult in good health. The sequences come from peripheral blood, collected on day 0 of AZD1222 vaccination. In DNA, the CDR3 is TGTGCCAGCAGTGAAACTCGGGGGCGCACCGGGGAGCTGTTTTTT. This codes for CASSETRGRTGELFF.